These T cell receptor beta chains were read from a single sample in a study of cytomegalovirus exposure and HLA in healthy donors. Here immunoSEQ multiplex PCR was the method, and the copy in TCRdb shows in-frame clones only, minus some. The sample contains approximately 190,000 clones, around 83% of which appear only once. The sample comprised PBMCs. These receptors were taken from a man aged 40-49 years in good health and CMV-seropositive. Both conserved end residues are part of each CDR3. A D gene is named only where the DNA matches it firmly. Size tells how often a clone was seen (once, few, many) or the class of an expanded clone, and some rows leave it out.

TRBD1	TRBV6-5	-	TRBJ1-4	CASSYSGTGDEKLFF	TGTGCCAGCAGTTACTCTGGGACAGGGGACGAAAAACTGTTTTTT
-	TRBV7-6	-	TRBJ2-7	CASSTTGSSYEQYF	TGTGCCAGCAGCACGACAGGAAGCTCCTACGAGCAGTACTTC
TRBD1	TRBV28	few	TRBJ1-5	CASTLGGPDGERHF	TGTGCCAGCACCTTAGGGGGCCCCGATGGGGAGAGGCATTTT
TRBD1	TRBV5-4	-	TRBJ1-2	CASSRARTGGDLSYTF	TGTGCCAGCAGCCGAGCTAGGACAGGGGGGGATTTGAGCTACACCTTC
TRBD1	TRBV19	-	TRBJ2-7	CASSTGTGNEQYF	TGTGCCAGTAGTACCGGGACAGGGAACGAGCAGTACTTC
-	TRBV7-8	-	TRBJ2-2	CASTGRTTNTGELFF	TGTGCCAGCACTGGGCGGACAACGAACACCGGGGAGCTGTTTTTT
-	TRBV9	-	TRBJ1-3	CASSVGTHNTIYF	TGTGCCAGCAGCGTAGGGACACATAACACCATATATTTT
TRBD2	TRBV15	-	TRBJ2-7	CATSRDGTSVNEQYF	TGTGCCACCAGCAGAGATGGGACTAGCGTTAACGAGCAGTACTTC
-	TRBV9	-	TRBJ2-3	CASSNGGASTDTQYF	TGTGCCAGCAGCAATGGGGGGGCGAGCACAGATACGCAGTATTTT
TRBD1	TRBV27	-	TRBJ1-2	CASSLGTGGSNGYTF	TGTGCCAGCAGTTTAGGGACAGGGGGCAGTAATGGCTACACCTTC
TRBD2	TRBV2	-	TRBJ2-5	CASSAVPLAGDNF	TGTGCCAGCAGCGCCGTACCACTAGCGGGGGACAACTTC
-	TRBV7-8	few	TRBJ2-7	CASSPMDSSYEQYF	TGTGCCAGCAGCCCCATGGACAGTAGCTACGAGCAGTACTTC
-	TRBV25-1	-	TRBJ1-4	CASSDRPEANEKLFF	TGTGCCAGCAGTGACCGCCCGGAGGCTAATGAAAAACTGTTTTTT
-	TRBV10-3	-	TRBJ1-1	CAIREGEDTEAFF	TGTGCCATCAGAGAGGGGGAGGACACTGAAGCTTTCTTT
TRBD1	TRBV11-2	-	TRBJ2-7	CASSLRTGPYEQYF	TGTGCCAGCAGCTTGAGGACAGGGCCATACGAGCAGTACTTC
-	TRBV5-1	-	TRBJ1-1	CASSLFLGPGNTEAFF	TGCGCCAGCAGCTTGTTCTTGGGGCCAGGGAACACTGAAGCTTTCTTT
-	TRBV20-1	-	TRBJ1-2	CSAGLEGYTF	TGCAGTGCTGGACTAGAGGGCTACACCTTC
TRBD2	TRBV4-1	-	TRBJ2-3	CASSPRLAGGRTDTQYF	TGCGCCAGCAGCCCCAGACTAGCGGGAGGCCGCACAGATACGCAGTATTTT
TRBD1	TRBV19	-	TRBJ2-3	CASISQGADTQYF	TGTGCCAGTATCTCACAGGGGGCAGATACGCAGTATTTT
TRBD2	TRBV6-5	-	TRBJ2-7	CASRVLLAGNYEQYF	TGTGCCAGCAGGGTTCTACTAGCGGGAAACTACGAGCAGTACTTC
-	TRBV5-1	-	TRBJ2-1	CASSPTTSSYNEQFF	TGCGCCAGCAGCCCGACTACGAGCTCCTACAATGAGCAGTTCTTC
-	TRBV6-5	-	TRBJ1-5	CARLSNQPQHF	TGTGCCCGTTTGTCCAATCAGCCCCAGCATTTT
-	TRBV5-1	-	TRBJ1-4	CASSARGSGEKLFF	TGCGCCAGCAGCGCTCGGGGGAGTGGTGAAAAACTGTTTTTT
-	TRBV27	-	TRBJ1-5	CASSLKAGAPHSNQPQHF	TGTGCCAGCAGTTTAAAGGCAGGGGCGCCTCATAGCAATCAGCCCCAGCATTTT
TRBD1	TRBV5-6	-	TRBJ2-3	CASSPIGQGAKDTQYF	TGTGCCAGCAGCCCCATAGGACAGGGGGCGAAGGATACGCAGTATTTT
TRBD1	TRBV19	-	TRBJ1-1	CASTGQGLTEAFF	TGTGCCAGTACTGGACAGGGACTCACTGAAGCTTTCTTT
TRBD1	TRBV5-4	-	TRBJ2-5	CASSVGQQETQYF	TGTGCCAGCAGCGTGGGACAGCAAGAGACCCAGTACTTC
-	TRBV29-1	few	TRBJ1-1	CSVGPNLNTEAFF	TGCAGCGTTGGTCCCAATCTGAACACTGAAGCTTTCTTT
-	TRBV4-3	-	TRBJ1-1	CASSHMTANTEAFF	TGCGCCAGCAGCCACATGACAGCGAACACTGAAGCTTTCTTT
-	TRBV27	-	TRBJ2-1	CASSLERAYNEQFF	TGTGCCAGCAGTTTAGAGCGGGCCTACAATGAGCAGTTCTTC
-	TRBV19	-	TRBJ1-1	CASSIAGLPSEAFF	TGTGCCAGTAGTATCGCGGGACTCCCAAGTGAAGCTTTCTTT
TRBD2	TRBV19	-	TRBJ2-1	CASSPGLAGLGSEQFF	TGTGCCAGTAGCCCGGGACTAGCGGGGTTGGGGAGCGAGCAGTTCTTC
TRBD1	TRBV10-2	-	TRBJ2-7	CASLGTDSYEQYF	TGCGCCAGCCTCGGGACAGATTCCTACGAGCAGTACTTC
TRBD2	TRBV28	once	TRBJ2-1	CASSPRLAGLYNNEQFF	TGTGCCAGCAGTCCAAGACTAGCGGGATTGTACAACAATGAGCAGTTCTTC
TRBD1	TRBV5-1	few	TRBJ2-2	CASSRQGQLTGELFF	TGCGCCAGCAGCCGACAGGGACAGCTCACCGGGGAGCTGTTTTTT
TRBD1	TRBV5-1	-	TRBJ1-1	CASSAGGQRNTEAFF	TGCGCCAGCAGCGCAGGGGGACAGCGGAACACTGAAGCTTTCTTT
TRBD1	TRBV5-8	-	TRBJ2-2	CASRPQGARTGELFF	TGTGCCAGCAGGCCCCAGGGGGCCCGAACGGGGGAGCTGTTTTTT
TRBD1	TRBV29-1	-	TRBJ2-5	CSAPSRQGARETQYF	TGCAGCGCGCCTTCTCGACAGGGGGCAAGAGAGACCCAGTACTTC
-	TRBV6-5	-	TRBJ1-2	CASSYSIGGSGGYTF	TGTGCCAGCAGTTACTCGATCGGGGGTTCGGGCGGCTACACCTTC
-	TRBV30	few	TRBJ1-4	CAWSPPPGTTNEKLFF	TGTGCCTGGAGTCCGCCACCGGGTACAACTAATGAAAAACTGTTTTTT
TRBD1	TRBV19	-	TRBJ1-2	CASSIVQGDRDYGYTF	TGTGCCAGTAGTATAGTTCAGGGTGACAGGGACTATGGCTACACCTTC
TRBD1	TRBV6-1	-	TRBJ2-7	CASRPGQGSYEQYF	TGTGCCAGCAGACCGGGACAGGGGTCCTACGAGCAGTACTTC
TRBD1	TRBV10-3	-	TRBJ1-4	CAISEAGTGTEKLFF	TGTGCCATCAGTGAGGCCGGGACAGGGACTGAAAAACTGTTTTTT